This T cell receptor beta chain was identified in a study of cytomegalovirus exposure and HLA in healthy donors. This clone was seen once. In the PCR, 60 Vbeta and 13 Jbeta primers were used. Clones were sequenced by immunoSEQ multiplex PCR, and TCRdb holds only the in-frame ones, with some missing. The data hold roughly 140,000 clones, with 60% to 85% observed a single time. The sequencing sample was made of PBMCs. The source is a man in his forties in good health and CMV-seropositive.

CDR3 in DNA: TGTGCCAGCAGCTTAGGCGGGGGGGGGAGCGAGCAGTACTTC. Amino acids: CASSLGGGGSEQYF. The chain has TRBV7-9 and TRBJ2-5, with TRBD2 identical over 9 bases. The tail of the sequence fits TRBJ2-7 better, so the J call may be wrong. CDR3 length: 14 residues. Germline V gene sequence: CDR1 SEHNR, CDR2 FQNEAQ (reference sequence).